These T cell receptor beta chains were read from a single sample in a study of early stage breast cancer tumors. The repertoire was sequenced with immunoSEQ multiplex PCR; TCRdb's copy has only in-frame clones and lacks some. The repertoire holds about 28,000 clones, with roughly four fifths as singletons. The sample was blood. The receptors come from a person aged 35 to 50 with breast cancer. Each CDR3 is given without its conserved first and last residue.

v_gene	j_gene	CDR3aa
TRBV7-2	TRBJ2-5	ASIQDWGAETQY
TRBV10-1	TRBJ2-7	ASLLSGTGYDEQY
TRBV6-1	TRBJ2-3	ASREDRGDADTQY
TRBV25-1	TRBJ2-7	ASRGGLGGGHLLEQY
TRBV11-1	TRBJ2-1	ASEQARYNEQF
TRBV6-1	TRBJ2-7	ASIGSTYEQY
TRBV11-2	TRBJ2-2	ASSLPASGSVPNTGELF
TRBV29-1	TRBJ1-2	SVEDRRGGYT
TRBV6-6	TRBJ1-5	ASTTGNSFQPQH
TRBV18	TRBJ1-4	ASSPRPGQRNEKLF
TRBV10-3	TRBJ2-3	AISTGSIVTDTQY
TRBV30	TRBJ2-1	AWMWEKGNEQF
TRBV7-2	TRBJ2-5	ASSLVTGEETQY
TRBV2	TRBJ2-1	ASRKGTGGRLWGYNEQF
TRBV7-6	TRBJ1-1	ASSSLGPGGAF
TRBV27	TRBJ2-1	ASSAGGPYNEQF
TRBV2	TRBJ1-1	ASSVEGGGNNEAF
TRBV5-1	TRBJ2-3	ASRQGSTDTQY
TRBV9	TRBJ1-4	ASSTQGVTNEKLF
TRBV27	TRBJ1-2	ASSLRAGYGYT
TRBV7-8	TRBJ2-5	ASSRGRTGEGETQY
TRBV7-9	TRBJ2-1	ASSLTTGGNEQF
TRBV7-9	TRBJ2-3	ASSLVGLGLDTQY
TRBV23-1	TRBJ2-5	ASSHLQQGHGTQY
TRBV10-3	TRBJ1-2	AISGGGQATSYGYT
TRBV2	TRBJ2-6	ASSEVLAGANVLT
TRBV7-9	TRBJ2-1	ASSKGFFVGGGYNEQF
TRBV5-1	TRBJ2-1	ASSLERVVGYNEQF
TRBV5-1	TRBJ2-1	ASSAGPGARQQF
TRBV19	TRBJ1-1	ASSPTVNTEAF
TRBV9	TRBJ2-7	ASSGGLAGMGEQY
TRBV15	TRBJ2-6	ATSRDGDSSGANVLT